The 17 T cell receptor beta chains listed next were all sequenced from one sample in a study of shared clonotypes between healthy human individuals (dated by TCRdb to about 2020). Library method: the immunoSEQ multiplex PCR assay. Imported from immuneACCESS, the table was reduced by TCRdb to in-frame sequences with V and J called. These copies leave out some clones; in studies compared against another copy, an unresolved V gene accounts for under half, and the cause of the remainder is not known. Here the sample has 450,000 to 700,000 clones; roughly 96% occur a single time. Over 0.09% of the sample is in the top ten clones. For the CD8 naive samples, CD45RO-negative cells were positively selected for CCR7, yielding a CD45RA+CCR7+ population from which TemRA cells were excluded. The sample comprised naive CD8+ T cells sorted from blood. The cell subset or site label for this specimen denotes: CD45RA+CCR7+. The receptors derive from a woman between 25 and 40 years old in good health.

V usage is TRBV27 and J usage is TRBJ2-7; D is undetermined. The CDR3 is 12 amino acids. With 3 bases removed from V and 6 bases from J, the gap between germline ends came to 9 bases. Per germline, CDR1 MNHEY and CDR2 SMNVEV (reference sequence). CDR3 DNA: TGTGCCAGCAGTTTTATTGGCAGCGAGCAGTACTTC. This encodes CASSFIGSEQYF.

The chain has TRBV2 and TRBJ2-1, with TRBD2 identical over 8 bases. The CDR3 has 18 residues. V gave up 1 base and J gave up 0 bases; unmatched junction bases: 8. The germline V gene has CDR1 SNHLY and CDR2 FYNNEI. CDR3: CASSEVWASGFSYNEQFF. DNA for the CDR3: TGTGCCAGCAGTGAAGTTTGGGCTAGCGGGTTCTCCTACAATGAGCAGTTCTTC. Filled out from reference TRBV2 and TRBJ2-1, the complete variable domain reads EPEVTQTPSHQVTQMGQEVILRCVPISNHLYFYWYRQILGQKVEFLVSFYNNEISEKSEIFDDQFSVERPDGSNFTLKIRSTKLEDSAMYFCASSEVWASGFSYNEQFFGPGTRLTVL.

The rearrangement uses TRBV6-1 and TRBJ2-5; D remains unclear. Between the trimmed V and J ends, which lost 1 base and 7 bases, there was a span of 13 bases. CDR1 and CDR2 (germline): MNHNS, SASEGT. This CDR3 has 14 residues. CDR3 coding DNA: TGTGCCAGCAGTGAAGGGGCAGGTTTGATGACCCAGTACTTC. Its translation is CASSEGAGLMTQYF.

The genes are TRBV7-9 and TRBJ2-3; weak D call: TRBD2 (6 bases). This CDR3 spans 13 amino acids. Germline V CDR1 and CDR2: SEHNR, FQNEAQ (reference sequence). V was pared by 5 bases and J by 2 bases, with 8 bases between. CDR3 sequence reads: CASSLGLTDTQYF. As DNA, the CDR3 is TGTGCCAGCAGCCTGGGACTCACAGATACGCAGTATTTT.

The rearrangement links TRBV7-6 to TRBJ2-7; TRBD1 might be the D (6 bases). The V end lost 5 bases, the J end lost 0 bases, and 11 bases lay between the germline ends. Per the germline V gene, CDR1 is SGHVS and CDR2 is FNYEAQ. This CDR3 spans 14 amino acids. DNA of the CDR3: TGTGCCAGCAGCCCCCCGGACAGCTCCTACGAGCAGTACTTC. Its protein product is CASSPPDSSYEQYF.

On this clone: Different DNA sequences within this sample yield the same CDR3. The V call is TRBV9, the J call TRBJ2-7, with unresolved D. Germline lookup yields CDR1 SGDLS and CDR2 YYNGEE. V lost 2 bases and J lost 4, with 13 bases in between. The CDR3 sequence is 14 residues long. The CDR3 sequence is CASSVGGEGYEQYF. CDR3 coding DNA: TGTGCCAGCAGCGTGGGCGGAGAAGGATACGAGCAGTACTTC.

The rearrangement joins TRBV5-6 to TRBJ2-3, with unresolved D. The ends were cut back, 1 base at V and 4 bases at J, with 10 bases in the middle. The germline V gene encodes CDR1 SGHDT and CDR2 YYEEEE. The CDR3 covers 14 residues. Here the CDR3 DNA reads TGTGCCAGCAGCTTGTTAGCTGGGTCAGATACGCAGTATTTT. Translation: CASSLLAGSDTQYF.

This rearrangement joins TRBV7-2 to TRBJ2-4; tentatively, D is TRBD2 (6 bases). Trimming took off 0 bases at V and 6 bases at J, with 9 bases between the two ends. Germline CDR1 and CDR2: SGHTA and FQGNSA. This CDR3 has 14 residues. The CDR3 nucleotides read TGTGCCAGCAGCTTAGCGGGAGGAAGAAACATTCAGTACTTC. It codes for CASSLAGGRNIQYF.

The chain has TRBV9 and TRBJ2-2, with D possibly TRBD2 on 5 matching bases. CDR1 SGDLS and CDR2 YYNGEE come from the germline V gene. The CDR3 is made up of 13 amino acids. The V gene lost 0 bases and the J gene lost 8 bases, with 8 bases spanning the gap. Here the CDR3 DNA reads TGTGCCAGCAGCGTAGCCGGGGTGGGGGAGCTGTTTTTT. This gives the protein CASSVAGVGELFF. The full variable domain, rest sourced from reference TRBV9 and TRBJ2-2, is DSGVTQTPKHLITATGQRVTLRCSPRSGDLSVYWYQQSLDQGLQFLIQYYNGEERAKGNILERFSAQQFPDLHSELNLSSLELGDSALYFCASSVAGVGELFFGEGSRLTVL.

The chain has TRBV19 and TRBJ2-1, with 7 nucleotides matching TRBD2. Trimming at V came to 6 bases and at J to 0 bases, leaving 2 bases not matched to a gene. The germline CDR1 and CDR2 sequences are LNHDA and SQIVND (reference sequence). The CDR3 loop spans 14 amino acids. The CDR3 DNA is TGTGCCAGTAGCAGGGAGGGCTCCTACAATGAGCAGTTCTTC. It specifies CASSREGSYNEQFF. The complete variable domain, with remaining parts taken from reference TRBV19 and TRBJ2-1, reads DGGITQSPKYLFRKEGQNVTLSCEQNLNHDAMYWYRQDPGQGLRLIYYSQIVNDFQKGDIAEGYSVSREKKESFPLTVTSAQKNPTAFYLCASSREGSYNEQFFGPGTRLTVL.

About this clone: Other DNA sequences in this sample translate to the same CDR3. V and J are TRBV27 and TRBJ2-7; unclear D gene. Trimming shortened V by 0 bases and J by 1 base, and 4 bases separated the two germline ends. The CDR3 consists of 13 residues. In germline, CDR1 is MNHEY, CDR2 SMNVEV (reference sequence). CDR3 in amino acids: CASSLSPSYEQYF. The DNA of the CDR3 is TGTGCCAGCAGTTTATCCCCGTCCTACGAGCAGTACTTC.

The chain couples TRBV5-1 to TRBJ1-1; D remains ambiguous. V was cut by 5 bases and J by 0 bases, with 11 bases left in between. Germline V gene lookup returns CDR1 SGHRS and CDR2 YFSETQ. CDR3 length: 14 residues. This CDR3 is CASSPAVVNTEAFF. The CDR3 DNA reads TGCGCCAGCAGTCCGGCAGTAGTGAACACTGAAGCTTTCTTT.

The chain uses TRBV15 and TRBJ1-2; perhaps TRBD1 as D (6 bases). Looked up from germline, CDR1 is LNHNV and CDR2 is YYDKDF (reference sequence). The CDR3 loop spans 14 amino acids. V lost 3 bases and J 5 bases, leaving 13 bases between the germline ends. The CDR3 DNA sequence: TGTGCCACCAGCAGGGGGGACACCGAATATGGCTACACCTTC. This encodes CATSRGDTEYGYTF.

The chain links TRBV5-6 to TRBJ2-7, with D maybe TRBD1 (5 bases). The CDR3 covers 14 residues. Deletions cut 2 bases from V and 0 bases from J, with 9 bases between. The germline V gene has CDR1 SGHDT and CDR2 YYEEEE. The CDR3 DNA is TGTGCCAGCAGCTTTTCCACAGGCTCCTACGAGCAGTACTTC. It translates to CASSFSTGSYEQYF.

CDR3 amino acids: CSVAGGLYSSYEQYF. CDR3 bases: TGCAGCGTTGCAGGGGGACTATACAGCTCCTACGAGCAGTACTTC. The chain carries TRBV29-1 and TRBJ2-7; D possibly matches TRBD1 or TRBD2 (7 bases each). The CDR3 spans 15 residues. Trimming took off 4 bases at V and 0 bases at J, with 16 bases between the two ends. Germline V gene lookup returns CDR1 SQVTM and CDR2 ANQGSEA.

This chain joins TRBV27 and TRBJ2-3; 8 bases are shared with TRBD2. J was trimmed by 2 bases and V by 6 bases; bases with no gene match: 13. The CDR3 extends over 17 amino acids. CDR1 and CDR2 from the germline V gene are MNHEY and SMNVEV (reference sequence). The CDR3 here is CASRPRLARRVTDTQYF. DNA for the CDR3: TGTGCCAGCAGACCCCGACTAGCGAGACGGGTCACAGATACGCAGTATTTT.

The chain links TRBV14 to TRBJ2-4; possible D gene TRBD2, 6 bases. Germline V gene data show CDR1 as SGHDN and CDR2 as FVKESK. V was cut by 4 bases and J by 2 bases, with 15 bases left in between. CDR3 size: 16 residues. CDR3 protein: CASSLDSLAPKNIQYF. The CDR3 DNA reads TGTGCCAGCAGCCTAGATTCCCTAGCGCCCAAAAACATTCAGTACTTC.